These T cell receptor beta chains were read from a single sample in a study of OX40 agonist ivuxolimab in advanced cancers. Clones were sequenced by immunoSEQ multiplex PCR, and TCRdb holds only the in-frame ones, with some missing. The table includes roughly 90,000 clones, roughly 88% detected once. The sample consisted of CD4+ or CD8+ T cells sorted from blood, taken in a trial of the OX40 agonist ivuxolimab. The receptors originated from an adult with an advanced solid tumor such as melanoma, head and neck, liver or kidney cancer. The CDR3 runs from the conserved cysteine through the conserved F or W. The D gene is left open where the match is weak. For some rows the clone size is stated as once, few or many, or as a class when expanded; others skip it.

D: TRBD1
size: once
V: TRBV16
J: TRBJ2-7
CDR3: CASSQFRGSTGGGREQYF
DNA: TGTGCCAGCAGCCAATTTAGGGGATCGACAGGGGGAGGTCGCGAGCAGTACTTC

D: .
size: once
V: TRBV2
J: TRBJ2-3
CDR3: CASHGRTVTDTQYF
DNA: TGTGCCAGCCACGGTCGGACAGTCACAGATACGCAGTATTTT

D: .
size: .
V: TRBV5-1
J: TRBJ2-1
CDR3: CASSPGERAWTYNEQFF
DNA: TGCGCCAGCAGCCCCGGAGAGCGGGCGTGGACCTACAATGAGCAGTTCTTC

D: .
size: .
V: TRBV4-3
J: TRBJ1-2
CDR3: CASSQDLTDNYGYTF
DNA: TGCGCCAGCAGCCAAGATCTAACAGACAACTATGGCTACACCTTC

D: .
size: once
V: TRBV7-2
J: TRBJ2-3
CDR3: CASSQRTEDAQYF
DNA: TGTGCCAGCAGCCAAAGGACCGAGGACGCGCAGTATTTT

D: TRBD1
size: .
V: TRBV7-9
J: TRBJ1-2
CDR3: CASSDQIQGMGGYTF
DNA: TGTGCCAGCAGCGACCAAATACAGGGGATGGGAGGCTACACCTTC

D: .
size: few
V: TRBV28
J: TRBJ1-4
CDR3: CASRLTGPRVEKLFF
DNA: TGTGCCAGCAGACTGACAGGCCCCAGGGTTGAAAAACTGTTTTTT

D: .
size: .
V: TRBV18
J: TRBJ2-7
CDR3: CASALGKSYEQYF
DNA: TGTGCCAGCGCGCTAGGGAAATCCTACGAGCAGTACTTC

D: TRBD1
size: .
V: TRBV7-8
J: TRBJ1-5
CDR3: CASSHDRGQPQHF
DNA: TGTGCCAGCAGCCACGACAGGGGACAGCCCCAGCATTTT

D: .
size: .
V: TRBV27
J: TRBJ1-6
CDR3: CASSLWTSGSPLHF
DNA: TGTGCCAGCAGTTTGTGGACCAGCGGTTCACCCCTCCACTTT

D: .
size: few
V: TRBV6-1
J: TRBJ1-5
CDR3: CASSWGSNQPQHF
DNA: TGTGCCAGCAGCTGGGGTAGCAATCAGCCCCAGCATTTT

D: .
size: .
V: TRBV15
J: TRBJ2-1
CDR3: CATSRRAGNNEQFF
DNA: TGTGCCACCAGCAGACGGGCGGGAAACAATGAGCAGTTCTTC

D: TRBD2
size: .
V: TRBV19
J: TRBJ2-2
CDR3: CASSIGTRNTGELFF
DNA: TGTGCCAGTAGTATAGGGACTAGGAACACCGGGGAGCTGTTTTTT

D: .
size: .
V: TRBV10-1
J: TRBJ1-1
CDR3: CASILQENTEAFF
DNA: TGCGCCAGCATCCTACAGGAGAACACTGAAGCTTTCTTT

D: TRBD1
size: once
V: TRBV28
J: TRBJ2-4
CDR3: CASSYTGVAKNIQYF
DNA: TGTGCCAGCAGCTATACAGGGGTGGCCAAAAACATTCAGTACTTC

D: .
size: .
V: TRBV18
J: TRBJ2-7
CDR3: CASSRRDTLRRYEQYF
DNA: TGTGCCAGCTCACGAAGGGACACCCTGAGGAGGTACGAGCAGTACTTC

D: TRBD2
size: .
V: TRBV11-2
J: TRBJ2-1
CDR3: CASSARLAWEQFF
DNA: TGTGCCAGCAGCGCTCGACTAGCTTGGGAGCAGTTCTTC

D: TRBD1
size: .
V: TRBV4-3
J: TRBJ2-2
CDR3: CASSQDTFVRQGDTGELFF
DNA: TGCGCCAGCAGCCAAGATACATTCGTTAGACAGGGCGACACCGGGGAGCTGTTTTTT

D: .
size: once
V: TRBV18
J: TRBJ2-6
CDR3: CASSLLQSSGANVLTF
DNA: TGTGCCAGCTCACTCCTACAGAGCTCTGGGGCCAACGTCCTGACTTTC

D: .
size: .
V: TRBV4-3
J: TRBJ2-7
CDR3: CASSQVTGPYEQYF
DNA: TGCGCCAGCAGCCAAGTAACAGGACCCTACGAGCAGTACTTC

D: TRBD1
size: once
V: TRBV5-1
J: TRBJ2-5
CDR3: CASSQGQGSMETQYF
DNA: TGCGCCAGCAGCCAGGGACAGGGGTCCATGGAGACCCAGTACTTC

D: TRBD1
size: .
V: TRBV4-1
J: TRBJ1-1
CDR3: CASRHRTGNTEAFF
DNA: TGCGCCAGCAGGCATAGGACAGGGAACACTGAAGCTTTCTTT

D: TRBD2
size: .
V: TRBV5-1
J: TRBJ2-2
CDR3: CASSSRTETQAGGPRTGELFF
DNA: TGCGCCAGCAGCTCCCGGACGGAGACTCAAGCGGGAGGGCCGAGAACCGGGGAGCTGTTTTTT

D: .
size: .
V: TRBV11-3
J: TRBJ2-4
CDR3: CASSPQGPLAKNIQYF
DNA: TGTGCCAGCAGCCCTCAGGGTCCCCTAGCCAAAAACATTCAGTACTTC

D: .
size: .
V: TRBV2
J: TRBJ2-2
CDR3: CASSGLADTGELFF
DNA: TGTGCCAGCAGTGGTCTAGCAGACACCGGGGAGCTGTTTTTT

D: TRBD2
size: .
V: TRBV19
J: TRBJ2-7
CDR3: CASSIQASGTYEQYF
DNA: TGTGCCAGTAGTATCCAGGCTAGCGGGACCTACGAGCAGTACTTC

D: TRBD1
size: once
V: TRBV19
J: TRBJ2-7
CDR3: CASSRTGTGDYEQYF
DNA: TGTGCCAGTAGTCGAACCGGGACAGGGGACTACGAGCAGTACTTC

D: TRBD1
size: .
V: TRBV2
J: TRBJ2-5
CDR3: CASSEADRAPKTQYF
DNA: TGTGCCAGCAGTGAGGCTGACAGGGCCCCCAAGACCCAGTACTTC

D: TRBD2
size: .
V: TRBV25-1
J: TRBJ2-2
CDR3: CASSSPLGTSGSGELFF
DNA: TGTGCCAGCAGTTCTCCCCTTGGGACTAGCGGGTCCGGGGAGCTGTTTTTT

D: .
size: .
V: TRBV10-3
J: TRBJ2-2
CDR3: CAIREGVIGELFF
DNA: TGTGCCATCAGGGAGGGAGTCATCGGGGAGCTGTTTTTT

D: TRBD2
size: .
V: TRBV7-2
J: TRBJ2-7
CDR3: CASSFLTSGNAGQYF
DNA: TGTGCCAGCAGCTTTCTGACTAGCGGGAACGCGGGGCAGTACTTC

D: .
size: once
V: TRBV2
J: TRBJ2-3
CDR3: CASVWTTGVDTDTQYF
DNA: TGTGCCAGCGTATGGACCACGGGGGTGGATACAGATACGCAGTATTTT

D: .
size: .
V: TRBV21-1
J: TRBJ2-5
CDR3: CASSIQETQYF
DNA: TGTGCCAGCAGCATTCAAGAGACCCAGTACTTC

D: TRBD2
size: .
V: TRBV7-3
J: TRBJ2-7
CDR3: CASRMGGSLRYEQYF
DNA: TGTGCCAGCAGGATGGGCGGGAGTTTGAGGTACGAGCAGTACTTC

D: TRBD2
size: .
V: TRBV19
J: TRBJ2-1
CDR3: CASSIGGGRGNEQFF
DNA: TGTGCCAGTAGTATCGGCGGCGGGAGAGGAAATGAGCAGTTCTTC

D: .
size: .
V: TRBV19
J: TRBJ2-3
CDR3: CASSSSGVADTQYF
DNA: TGTGCCAGTAGCTCCTCGGGAGTTGCGGATACGCAGTATTTT

D: TRBD1
size: .
V: TRBV6-5
J: TRBJ1-1
CDR3: CASSPGDRWNTEAFF
DNA: TGTGCCAGCAGCCCCGGGGACAGGTGGAACACTGAAGCTTTCTTT

D: .
size: .
V: TRBV7-3
J: TRBJ1-2
CDR3: CASSLGLKGSYGYTF
DNA: TGTGCCAGCAGCTTAGGACTTAAGGGATCGTATGGCTACACCTTC

D: .
size: few
V: TRBV7-3
J: TRBJ2-5
CDR3: CASSYRVWETQYF
DNA: TGTGCCAGCAGCTACAGGGTTTGGGAGACCCAGTACTTC

D: TRBD1
size: .
V: TRBV9
J: TRBJ2-7
CDR3: CASSRPGTGVYEQYF
DNA: TGTGCCAGCAGCAGACCCGGGACAGGGGTCTACGAGCAGTACTTC

D: TRBD1
size: .
V: TRBV5-1
J: TRBJ2-2
CDR3: CASSLGPTGTGGTGELFF
DNA: TGCGCCAGCAGCTTGGGTCCCACCGGGACAGGGGGGACCGGGGAGCTGTTTTTT

D: .
size: .
V: TRBV4-1
J: TRBJ1-1
CDR3: CASSQGGKGPEAFF
DNA: TGCGCCAGCAGCCAAGGTGGGAAGGGGCCTGAAGCTTTCTTT

D: .
size: once
V: TRBV4-3
J: TRBJ1-4
CDR3: CASSQEPGTALRGEKLFF
DNA: TGCGCCAGCAGCCAAGAACCCGGGACCGCCCTTAGGGGTGAAAAACTGTTTTTT

D: TRBD1
size: .
V: TRBV5-1
J: TRBJ2-1
CDR3: CASSLDGTVNEQFF
DNA: TGCGCCAGCAGCTTGGACGGGACAGTCAATGAGCAGTTCTTC

D: TRBD2
size: .
V: TRBV6-6
J: TRBJ2-7
CDR3: CASGSGRASYEQYF
DNA: TGTGCCAGCGGAAGCGGGAGGGCCTCCTACGAGCAGTACTTC

D: TRBD2
size: .
V: TRBV15
J: TRBJ2-3
CDR3: CATSRTSGYLADTQYF
DNA: TGTGCCACCAGCAGAACTAGCGGATACCTGGCAGATACGCAGTATTTT

D: TRBD1
size: .
V: TRBV28
J: TRBJ1-1
CDR3: CASRGNRGQIAEAFF
DNA: TGTGCCAGCAGGGGTAACAGGGGGCAGATCGCTGAAGCTTTCTTT

D: TRBD1
size: .
V: TRBV11-3
J: TRBJ2-7
CDR3: CASTLDREPNPRSYEQYF
DNA: TGTGCCAGCACCCTTGACAGGGAGCCCAATCCCCGCTCCTACGAGCAGTACTTC

D: .
size: .
V: TRBV19
J: TRBJ2-1
CDR3: CASSSQTGSYNEQFF
DNA: TGTGCCAGTAGTTCGCAGACAGGTTCCTACAATGAGCAGTTCTTC

D: .
size: .
V: TRBV21-1
J: TRBJ2-3
CDR3: CASSIYSGRGRDTQYF
DNA: TGTGCCAGCAGCATCTATAGCGGGAGGGGCAGAGATACGCAGTATTTT

D: .
size: .
V: TRBV7-2
J: TRBJ2-1
CDR3: CASSSDRYEQFF
DNA: TGTGCCAGCAGCTCGGATCGATATGAGCAGTTCTTC

D: TRBD2
size: .
V: TRBV2
J: TRBJ2-7
CDR3: CASSFRLAGGYEQYF
DNA: TGTGCCAGCAGTTTTCGACTAGCGGGAGGCTACGAGCAGTACTTC

D: .
size: .
V: TRBV5-8
J: TRBJ1-4
CDR3: CASRRRGFANEKLFF
DNA: TGTGCCAGCAGACGTCGGGGCTTTGCTAATGAAAAACTGTTTTTT

D: TRBD1
size: .
V: TRBV5-1
J: TRBJ2-1
CDR3: CASSPSGTGGREQFF
DNA: TGCGCCAGCAGCCCCTCCGGGACAGGGGGTCGTGAGCAGTTCTTC

D: TRBD2
size: .
V: TRBV4-1
J: TRBJ2-1
CDR3: CASSRGSGSLDEQFF
DNA: TGCGCCAGCAGCCGAGGCAGCGGGAGCTTGGATGAGCAGTTCTTC